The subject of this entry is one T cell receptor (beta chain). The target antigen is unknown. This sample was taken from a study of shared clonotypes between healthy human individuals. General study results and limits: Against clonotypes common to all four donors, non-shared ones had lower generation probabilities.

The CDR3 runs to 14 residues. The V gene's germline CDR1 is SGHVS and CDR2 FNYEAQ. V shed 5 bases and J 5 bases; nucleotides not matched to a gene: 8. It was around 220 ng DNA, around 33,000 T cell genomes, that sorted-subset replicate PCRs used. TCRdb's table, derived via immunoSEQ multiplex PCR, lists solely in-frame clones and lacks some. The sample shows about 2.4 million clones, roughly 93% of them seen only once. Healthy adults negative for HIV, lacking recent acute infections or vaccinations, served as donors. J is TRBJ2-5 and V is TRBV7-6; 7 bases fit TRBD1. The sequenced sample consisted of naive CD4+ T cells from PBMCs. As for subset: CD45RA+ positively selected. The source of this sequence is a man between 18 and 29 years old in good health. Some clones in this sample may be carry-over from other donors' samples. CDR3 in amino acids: CASSQTGNYETQYF. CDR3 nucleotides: TGTGCCAGCAGCCAGACAGGGAACTACGAGACCCAGTACTTC. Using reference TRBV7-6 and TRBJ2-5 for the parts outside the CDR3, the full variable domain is GAGVSQSPRYKVTKRGQDVALRCDPISGHVSLYWYRQALGQGPEFLTYFNYEAQQDKSGLPNDRFSAERPEGSISTLTIQRTEQRDSAMYRCASSQTGNYETQYFGPGTRLLVL.